The subject of this entry is one T cell receptor beta chain. No cognate antigen has been identified for it. This may come from a read error, since a much larger clone is one base off. The sample comes from a study of tumor and adjacent non-tumor tissue in lung cancer (dated 2018 in TCRdb). Turning to the overall study: The cohort included under 15 adenocarcinoma, a couple of squamous cell carcinoma and 1 small cell lung cancer patients. Around 30 paired specimens, one tumor and one normal lung sample per patient, were profiled by TCRbeta CDR3 sequencing. A total of about 130 million productive TCRbeta reads were generated by sequencing, corresponding to an average of roughly 4.1 million reads per sample. Using bulk TCRbeta repertoires from over 14 lung cancer patients, the study set lung tumor tissue side by side with matched distant non-tumor lung tissue. The 15 enrolled patients, of whom around 10 were men and 5 were women, were aged roughly 30 to 85 years and were diagnosed with TNM stage I to III disease. Results the study describes overall, beyond this receptor: The cohort had only about 16 patients, and the authors noted that larger samples and more detailed clinical data are needed. The top 100 clones accounted for a significantly larger cumulative portion of the repertoire in normal lung than in tumor tissue. Because peripheral blood was not sequenced, blood TCRbeta repertoires in the lung cancer patients of the study were not examined. Neither the sequencing platform nor unique molecular identifiers are named or mentioned anywhere in the methods. Tumor tissue showed significantly higher TCR diversity (inverse Simpson) than normal lung tissue, at roughly 390 vs 170 (P = 0.0075, Mann-Whitney U test). TCR diversity was significantly higher in younger patients, and higher tumor TCR diversity was associated with shorter overall and disease-free survival.

The protocol used for the library was multiplex PCR. TCRdb names Illumina HiSeq 2500 as the instrument used. TCRbeta libraries were constructed through three rounds of nested PCR with primers (Table S4) according to protocols modified from ARM-PCR. PCR products of 200-500 bp were gel-excised and purified with the QIAquick gel extraction kit before sequencing. In the original analysis: Trimmomatic was used to clean the reads, FLASH was used to merge the reads into complete CDR3 sequences, and MiTCR was used to assign the reads to V(D)J germline segments. Clonal diversity was computed as the inverse Simpson's index with VDJtools. Productive reads were defined as in-frame sequences without a premature stop codon. TCRdb trimmed public reads at Q25 via fastp, called clones via MiXCR and kept in-frame beta chains. One record per CDR3 amino acid sequence lists the most common genes and DNA. TCRdb, not the authors, supplied the V and J calls. Across this sample there are tens of thousands of distinct CDR3 sequences, with roughly 80% seen only once. The ten most abundant clones make up over 9.5% of the sample.

Bulk unsorted tissue served as the source for RNA extraction, and RNA quality was assessed using a NanoDrop ND-1000 and an Agilent 2100. The donors were newly diagnosed lung cancer patients admitted for thoracic surgery in China from August to November 2014 who had not received prior chemotherapy. Patients who had received previous radiotherapy or chemotherapy, or who had another concurrent cancer, were excluded from the study. Pieces of surgical tissue measuring about 1-2 cm3 were kept in RNAlater solution and stored at -80 degrees C until use. The sequence was obtained from a woman aged 45 to 65 with non-small cell lung cancer. Source material: lung tumor tissue.

The sequenced DNA: TGTGCCAGCTGTTTATTTCCCGCAACTGAAGCTTTCTTT. Its translation is CASCLFPATEAFF. The V and J genes are TRBV28 and TRBJ1-1; a confident D gene designation cannot be given. There are 13 amino acids in the CDR3, from cysteine to phenylalanine inclusive. CDR3 DNA is the only sequence kept; it has 39 bases, read in frame from the first base. CDR1 MDHEN and CDR2 SYDVKM are derived from the germline V gene.